This passage covers 29 T cell receptor beta chains from one sample sequenced in a study of control samples from healthy donors and cancer patients. Libraries were prepared by immunoSEQ multiplex PCR; TCRdb keeps only in-frame clonotypes and omits some of them. The sample consists of about 160,000 clones, approximately 90% of them appearing once. The sequenced sample was blood. Receptors originate from a man aged 25-45 years in good health.

The chain recombines TRBV3-1 (or the pseudogene TRBV3-2) with TRBJ1-1; TRBD1 agrees at 9 bases. From germline, CDR1 is LGHDT and CDR2 YNNKEL (reference sequence). The J segment lost 4 bases and the V segment lost 2 bases, leaving 5 bases of the junction unmatched. This CDR3 contains 15 residues. The CDR3: CASSQRDREGTEAFF. The CDR3 coding sequence is TGTGCCAGCAGCCAACGGGACAGGGAGGGCACTGAAGCTTTCTTT.

J is TRBJ1-2 and V is TRBV14, with a tentative D call TRBD1 (6 bases). Trimming shortened V by 8 bases and J by 3 bases, and 7 bases separated the two germline ends. The CDR3 length is 11 residues. CDR1 and CDR2 (germline): SGHDN, FVKESK. The CDR3 is CASGQHYGYTF. DNA for the CDR3: TGTGCCAGCGGACAGCACTATGGCTACACCTTC.

The chain carries TRBV25-1 and TRBJ1-4; D unclear. The germline V and J ends were trimmed by 2 bases and 3 bases, with 13 bases remaining between them. This CDR3 has 16 residues. The germline CDR1 and CDR2 sequences are MGHDK and SYGVNS. CDR3 in amino acids: CASSERRASSNEKLFF. CDR3 sequence (DNA): TGTGCCAGCAGTGAACGGAGGGCCTCTTCTAATGAAAAACTGTTTTTT.

CDR3 nucleotide sequence: TGTGCCAGTAGTATCCGAGCCGGGAGCACCTACGAGCAGTACTTC. This gives the protein CASSIRAGSTYEQYF. The rearrangement links TRBV19 to TRBJ2-7, with D perhaps TRBD2 (6 bases). Germline V gene sequence: CDR1 LNHDA, CDR2 SQIVND (reference sequence). V gave up 3 bases and J gave up 2 bases, with 14 bases separating them. The CDR3 has 15 residues.

This rearrangement joins TRBV6-4 to TRBJ1-1; D may be TRBD1 (5 bases). The CDR3 totals 13 residues. V was shortened by 4 bases and J by 4 bases, with 10 bases between the two germline ends. Germline CDR1 reads MRHNA; CDR2 reads SNTAGT. The CDR3 region is CASSVTEGTEAFF. CDR3 DNA sequence: TGTGCCAGCAGTGTGACAGAGGGCACTGAAGCTTTCTTT.

V usage is TRBV4-3 and J usage is TRBJ2-2; 7 bases match TRBD2. This CDR3 has 14 amino acids. In germline, CDR1 is LGHNA, CDR2 YSLEER. The V gene end was trimmed by 8 bases and the J gene end by 4 bases; junction bases not matched to a gene: 7. The CDR3 spells CASGEGPPTGELFF. CDR3 DNA: TGCGCCAGCGGGGAGGGACCCCCCACCGGGGAGCTGTTTTTT.

This chain links TRBV6-5 with TRBJ1-2, with D tentatively TRBD1 (6 bases). V was trimmed by 11 bases and J by 4 bases, leaving 17 bases between them. This CDR3 has 13 amino acids. Germline CDR1 MNHEY, CDR2 SVGAGI. This chain's CDR3 is CAVSSGDLYGYTF. CDR3 DNA: TGTGCCGTATCCTCAGGGGACCTCTATGGCTACACCTTC.

This clone was recorded a few times. The chain couples TRBV25-1 to TRBJ1-6; D possibly corresponds to TRBD1 (5 bases). This CDR3 comprises 13 residues. Per the germline V gene, CDR1 is MGHDK and CDR2 is SYGVNS. V gave up 10 bases and J gave up 10 bases, with 17 bases separating them. CDR3 in DNA: TGTGCCACTACGGGGGAGGGGAACTCACCCCTCCACTTT. Amino acids: CATTGEGNSPLHF.

The chain links TRBV20-1 to TRBJ1-2; D is uncertain. Germline assignment: CDR1 DFQATT and CDR2 SNEGSKA (reference sequence). The CDR3 loop spans 11 amino acids. The V gene lost 6 bases and the J gene lost 8 bases, with 13 bases spanning the gap. In DNA, the CDR3 is TGCAGTGCGAAGGGAGTTGAGGGCTACACCTTC. It specifies CSAKGVEGYTF.

This chain uses TRBV2 with TRBJ2-3, with 8 bases lining up with TRBD1. Germline V CDR1 and CDR2: SNHLY, FYNNEI. This CDR3 has 17 amino acids. Trimming cost V 7 bases and J 2 bases; bases outside gene matches: 14. The DNA of the CDR3 is TGTGCCAGCACTCACCAAAGGACAGGGCCCTCCACAGATACGCAGTATTTT. This encodes CASTHQRTGPSTDTQYF.

The chain employs TRBV5-1 and TRBJ1-3; D is uncertain. This CDR3 spans 17 amino acids. Germline-derived CDR1 and CDR2 are SGHRS and YFSETQ. V lost 4 bases and J lost 0, with 17 bases in between. CDR3 loop: CASSTYGVTTSGNTIYF. In DNA, the CDR3 is TGCGCCAGCAGCACATACGGGGTGACAACCTCTGGAAACACCATATATTTT.

J is TRBJ1-3 and V is TRBV28; D ambiguous. In germline, CDR1 is MDHEN, CDR2 SYDVKM. The CDR3 spans 16 residues. The germline V and J ends were trimmed by 5 bases and 0 bases, with 14 bases remaining between them. Written as DNA, the CDR3 is TGTGCCAGCAGTCCTCCTGGCCGAATCTCTGGAAACACCATATATTTT. Translated, it gives CASSPPGRISGNTIYF.

This clone showed up just once. The chain uses TRBV9 and TRBJ2-7; the D is unclear. The V gene lost 2 bases and the J gene lost 4 bases, with 10 bases spanning the gap. This CDR3 spans 13 amino acids. The germline CDR1 and CDR2 sequences are SGDLS and YYNGEE. CDR3 in DNA: TGTGCCAGCAGCGTTACGTATGGTTACGAGCAGTACTTC. This sequence encodes CASSVTYGYEQYF.

V is TRBV7-2 and J is TRBJ1-1; no firm D call. V gave up 4 bases and J gave up 1 base, with 4 bases separating them. The CDR3 totals 12 residues. Germline V gives CDR1 SGHTA, CDR2 FQGNSA. CDR3 residues: CASSSWNTEAFF. CDR3 bases: TGTGCCAGCAGCTCATGGAACACTGAAGCTTTCTTT.

This clone occurred once. The rearrangement uses TRBV28 and TRBJ1-1, with D possibly being TRBD1 (6 bases). CDR1 is MDHEN, CDR2 SYDVKM, per germline. This CDR3 has 14 amino acids. The V end was cut by 6 bases, the J end by 4 bases, with 15 bases between. The CDR3, as DNA: TGTGCCAGCAGGGTCGGAACAGGGCTCACTGAAGCTTTCTTT. It is translated as CASRVGTGLTEAFF.

Notes on this clone: Within the sample, other DNA sequences also encode this same CDR3. V and J are TRBV28 and TRBJ1-1; tentative D call: TRBD1 (6 bases). V was pared by 3 bases and J by 8 bases, with 7 bases between. CDR1 is MDHEN, CDR2 SYDVKM, per germline. The CDR3 extends over 11 amino acids. The DNA of the CDR3 is TGTGCCAGCAGTTTGGGGACAGAAGCTTTCTTT. This gives the protein CASSLGTEAFF.

The CDR3 DNA reads as TGCGCCAGCAGCTCTAGCGGGGGGAGAGATACGCAGTATTTT. The encoded protein is CASSSSGGRDTQYF. This chain uses TRBV5-1 with TRBJ2-3; 11 bases agree with TRBD2. The CDR3 extends over 14 amino acids. V trimming: 3 bases; J trimming: 5 bases; junction bases outside the gene matches: 2. CDR1 and CDR2 from the germline V gene are SGHRS and YFSETQ.

The gene calls are TRBV10-3 and TRBJ1-5; no definite D call. Deletions cut 3 bases from V and 0 bases from J, with 6 bases between. Germline values: CDR1 ENHRY, CDR2 SYGVKD. CDR3 length equals 14 residues. The CDR3 DNA sequence: TGTGCCATCAGTGACGGAAATAGCAATCAGCCCCAGCATTTT. Protein product: CAISDGNSNQPQHF.

The rearrangement links TRBV21-1 to TRBJ1-1; the table calls TRBD1, which could not be checked here. TRBV21-1 is described as a pseudogene. The CDR3 length is 15 residues. CDR3 nucleotide sequence: TGTGCCAGCAGCATCGGGGGACAGGGAACCACTGAAGCTTTCTTT. It is translated as CASSIGGQGTTEAFF.

V usage is TRBV7-2 and J usage is TRBJ2-1; 8 bases are a match to TRBD1. The J segment lost 15 bases and the V segment lost 4 bases, leaving 8 bases of the junction unmatched. The CDR3 runs to 12 residues. Looked up from germline, CDR1 is SGHTA and CDR2 is FQGNSA. The CDR3 spells CASSSLGQVGFF. The CDR3 DNA is TGTGCCAGCAGCTCGCTGGGACAGGTGGGGTTCTTC.

The V gene is TRBV5-1, the J gene TRBJ1-1; D is undetermined. This CDR3 region has 14 residues. Trimming pared 0 bases from V and 1 base from J, leaving 7 bases between. The germline V gene encodes CDR1 SGHRS and CDR2 YFSETQ. CDR3 sequence reads: CASSLGRTNTEAFF. The CDR3 DNA follows: TGCGCCAGCAGCTTGGGCAGGACGAACACTGAAGCTTTCTTT.

The chain recombines TRBV19 with TRBJ1-1; no reliable D call. This CDR3 region has 11 residues. Germline V gives CDR1 LNHDA, CDR2 SQIVND (reference sequence). V lost 10 bases and J lost 7, with 13 bases in between. The CDR3 reads CAIRRGDEAFF. For the CDR3, the DNA is TGTGCCATACGGCGCGGGGATGAAGCTTTCTTT. The entire variable domain, with the rest obtained from reference TRBV19 and TRBJ1-1, is as follows: DGGITQSPKYLFRKEGQNVTLSCEQNLNHDAMYWYRQDPGQGLRLIYYSQIVNDFQKGDIAEGYSVSREKKESFPLTVTSAQKNPTAFYLCAIRRGDEAFFGQGTRLTVV.

V is TRBV5-6 and J is TRBJ1-2, with D unresolved. From germline, CDR1 is SGHDT and CDR2 YYEEEE. V lost 3 bases, J lost 7 bases, and 19 bases lay in between. The CDR3 is 15 amino acids. CDR3 region: CASSSTVLLISGYTF. In DNA form, the CDR3 reads TGTGCCAGCAGCTCCACTGTCTTACTCATAAGTGGCTACACCTTC.

This clone has a single count. V usage is TRBV18 and J usage is TRBJ1-1; D gene uncertain. Germline V gives CDR1 KGHSH, CDR2 LQKENI. With 4 bases removed from V and 4 bases from J, the gap between germline ends came to 25 bases. This CDR3 is 18 amino acids long. The CDR3 here is CASSLLQGKTPLPTEAFF. The CDR3 DNA is TGTGCCAGCTCACTCCTGCAAGGGAAGACCCCACTCCCCACTGAAGCTTTCTTT.

The rearrangement joins TRBV6-5 to TRBJ2-2; D may be TRBD1 or TRBD2 (6 bases each). CDR1 MNHEY and CDR2 SVGAGI come from the germline V gene. Deletions cut 2 bases from V and 6 bases from J, with 10 bases between. The CDR3 length is 14 residues. CDR3 DNA sequence: TGTGCCAGCAGTTACCGAGGGGGGCCCGGGGAGCTGTTTTTT. This codes for CASSYRGGPGELFF.

This chain joins TRBV6-5 and TRBJ1-2, with a possible D match to TRBD1 (5 bases). V was pared by 6 bases and J by 4 bases, with 12 bases between. CDR3 size: 13 residues. Germline V gene sequence: CDR1 MNHEY, CDR2 SVGAGI. CDR3 nucleotides: TGTGCCAGCAGCTCCACAGGAACCTATGGCTACACCTTC. This translates into CASSSTGTYGYTF.

The rearrangement uses TRBV18 and TRBJ1-1; 7 bases align to TRBD1. The CDR3 is 15 amino acids. CDR1 KGHSH and CDR2 LQKENI come from the germline V gene. Trimming took 4 bases from V and 3 from J; bases not matched to a gene: 8. The CDR3: CASSQQGMGDTEAFF. CDR3 coding DNA: TGTGCCAGCTCACAACAGGGGATGGGGGACACTGAAGCTTTCTTT.

The rearrangement uses TRBV5-4 and TRBJ2-3; D is possibly TRBD1 or TRBD2 (5 bases each). This CDR3 is 15 amino acids long. The V gene's germline CDR1 is SGHNT and CDR2 YYREEE (reference sequence). The V and J ends lost 0 bases and 5 bases respectively, with 13 bases between them. DNA of the CDR3: TGTGCCAGCAGCTTGGTAAGCTCAGGGAGAGATACGCAGTATTTT. Its protein product is CASSLVSSGRDTQYF.

V is TRBV19 and J is TRBJ2-1; D gene uncertain. V dropped 7 bases and J dropped 4 bases, with 8 bases sitting between them. This CDR3 has 12 amino acids. In germline, CDR1 is LNHDA, CDR2 SQIVND (reference sequence). The CDR3 nucleotides are TGTGCCAGTAATACGTGGTACAATGAGCAGTTCTTC. It is translated as CASNTWYNEQFF.